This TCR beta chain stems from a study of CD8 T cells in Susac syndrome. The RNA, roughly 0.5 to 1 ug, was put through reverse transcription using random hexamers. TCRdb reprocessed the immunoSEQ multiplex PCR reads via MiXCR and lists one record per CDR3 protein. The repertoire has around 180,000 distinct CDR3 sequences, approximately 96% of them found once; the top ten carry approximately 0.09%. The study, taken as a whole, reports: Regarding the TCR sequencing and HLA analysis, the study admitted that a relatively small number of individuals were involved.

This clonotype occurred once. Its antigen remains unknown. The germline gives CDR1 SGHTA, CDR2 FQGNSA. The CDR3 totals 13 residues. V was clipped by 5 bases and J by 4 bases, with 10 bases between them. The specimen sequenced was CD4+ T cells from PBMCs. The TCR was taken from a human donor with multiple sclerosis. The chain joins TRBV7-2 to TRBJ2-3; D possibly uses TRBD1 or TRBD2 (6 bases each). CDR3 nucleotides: TGTGCCAGCAGCGGAGGGGGGCCAGATACGCAGTATTTT. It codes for CASSGGGPDTQYF.